A selection of T cell receptor beta chains follows, all from one sample in a study of shared clonotypes between healthy human individuals. Profiled with immunoSEQ multiplex PCR; TCRdb holds only in-frame clones, not every one. The data contain some 690,000 clones, 90% of them singletons. Source material: memory CD8+ T cells from PBMCs. These receptors all come from a man between 18 and 29 years old in good health. Some clones in this sample may be carry-over from other donors' samples. Both conserved end residues are part of each CDR3. D genes are given only for firm matches. Expanded clones are given a class, and other clones once, few, many or no size at all.

J gene	V gene	D gene	clone size	CDR3 protein	CDR3 DNA
TRBJ2-1	TRBV4-3	TRBD2	NA	CASSHPTATSVSNEQFF	TGCGCCAGCAGCCACCCCACCGCGACTAGCGTAAGCAATGAGCAGTTCTTC
TRBJ2-3	TRBV28	TRBD2	NA	CASSLSREGRDTQYF	TGTGCCAGCAGTTTAAGCCGGGAGGGCCGGGATACGCAGTATTTT
TRBJ1-1	TRBV9	NA	NA	CASSSRQVDTEAFF	TGTGCCAGCAGCTCCCGACAGGTTGACACTGAAGCTTTCTTT
TRBJ2-3	TRBV7-9	NA	NA	CASGGKGGTDTQYF	TGTGCCAGCGGCGGGAAGGGAGGCACAGATACGCAGTATTTT
TRBJ1-5	TRBV19	NA	NA	CASTYHSNQPQHF	TGTGCCAGTACCTACCATAGCAATCAGCCCCAGCATTTT
TRBJ2-7	TRBV4-1	TRBD1	NA	CASSRRQGEEQYF	TGCGCCAGCAGCCGCAGACAGGGAGAAGAGCAGTACTTC
TRBJ2-1	TRBV10-2	TRBD2	NA	CATLLAGGYNEQFF	TGCGCCACCTTACTAGCGGGAGGATACAATGAGCAGTTCTTC
TRBJ2-7	TRBV28	TRBD1	NA	CASSLPGQALSSYEQYF	TGTGCCAGCAGTTTACCTGGACAGGCCCTGAGCTCCTACGAGCAGTACTTC
TRBJ2-2	TRBV5-4	NA	NA	CASSLPAGELFF	TGTGCCAGCAGCTTGCCAGCCGGGGAGCTGTTTTTT
TRBJ2-1	TRBV7-9	TRBD2	NA	CASSRRGDLSYNEQFF	TGTGCCAGCAGCCGGCGGGGGGACCTATCTTACAATGAGCAGTTCTTC
TRBJ1-1	TRBV7-9	TRBD1	NA	CASSTPQGEAFF	TGTGCCAGCAGCACACCACAGGGGGAGGCTTTCTTT
TRBJ2-7	TRBV5-1	NA	NA	CASSPGGREQYF	TGCGCCAGCAGCCCCGGGGGGCGGGAGCAGTACTTC
TRBJ1-2	TRBV10-2	NA	NA	CASSESTHYTF	TGCGCCAGCAGTGAGTCGACACACTACACCTTC
TRBJ1-1	TRBV30	NA	few	CAWSVQDGTEAFF	TGTGCCTGGAGTGTTCAGGATGGCACTGAAGCTTTCTTT
TRBJ2-2	TRBV15	NA	NA	CATSSPWGGPSRSTGELFF	TGTGCCACCAGCTCTCCGTGGGGAGGCCCAAGTCGAAGTACCGGGGAGCTGTTTTTT
TRBJ1-5	TRBV28	NA	NA	CASSLEAGASNQPQHF	TGTGCCAGCAGTTTAGAGGCGGGGGCGAGCAATCAGCCCCAGCATTTT
TRBJ2-7	TRBV27	TRBD2	NA	CASSLTGGRPYEQYF	TGTGCCAGCAGTTTAACGGGAGGCCGCCCCTACGAGCAGTACTTC
TRBJ1-1	TRBV19	NA	NA	CASSSTANTEAFF	TGTGCCAGTAGTTCGACAGCAAACACTGAAGCTTTCTTT
TRBJ2-6	TRBV7-8	NA	NA	CASSLGFGGANVLTF	TGTGCCAGCAGCTTAGGCTTTGGGGGGGCCAACGTCCTGACTTTC
TRBJ2-1	TRBV27	NA	NA	CASTNFRKTGYNEQFF	TGTGCCAGCACCAATTTTAGGAAGACTGGATACAATGAGCAGTTCTTC
TRBJ2-7	TRBV10-1	TRBD2	NA	CASSYGGTYEQYF	TGCGCCAGCAGTTACGGGGGGACCTACGAGCAGTACTTC
TRBJ2-1	TRBV7-3	TRBD1	NA	CASSSRGEQFF	TGTGCCAGCAGCTCCAGGGGGGAGCAGTTCTTC
TRBJ2-5	TRBV10-3	NA	NA	CAISESTVQETQYF	TGTGCCATCAGTGAGTCTACAGTACAAGAGACCCAGTACTTC
TRBJ2-5	TRBV28	TRBD2	NA	CASSLSREGGSETQYF	TGTGCCAGCAGTTTATCGCGGGAGGGAGGTTCAGAGACCCAGTACTTC